The clone carrying this TCR beta chain was seen many times. As yet, its antigen is unknown. The data were obtained in a study of T cells after yellow fever vaccination. Overall study findings and caveats: High-abundance clonotypes from the bulk population could contaminate FACS-sorted repertoires. Once the booster was given, most primary-vaccination clones reappeared, at 95% to 97% for CD4 and more than 85% for CD8. Clonotype sharing between CD4 and CD8 compartments was small.

TCR cDNA was made by 5'RACE template switching, adding a universal primer site and UMIs. TCRdb reprocessed the 5' RACE reads with MiXCR, giving one entry per CDR3 protein. The repertoire holds 250,000 or so distinct CDR3 sequences, with less than 8.5% as singletons. Germline CDR1 KGHSH, CDR2 LQKENI. V was shortened by 5 bases and J by 5 bases, with 9 bases between the two germline ends. The CDR3 sequence is 13 residues long. The chain uses TRBV18 and TRBJ2-2; the D is unclear. The source was CD4+ T cells sorted from PBMCs, collected 15 days after the yellow fever booster vaccination. The TCR sequence derives from a man aged 25-45 years who received the YFV17D yellow fever vaccine. The CDR3 loop is CASSSAVTGELFF. The CDR3 DNA reads TGTGCCAGCTCATCGGCTGTGACCGGGGAGCTGTTTTTT.